The 5 T cell receptor beta chains presented below share a single source sample, sequenced in a study of vaccination effects on CD4 cells after COVID-19. Antigen-specific CD4+ T cells were expanded with viral peptide pools in the ViraFEST assay before sequencing. Isolation of CD4+ T cells took place after 10 days of culture. This individual tested PCR-positive for SARS-CoV-2 infection between March and December 2020. No antigens are known for them. Assay: immunoSEQ multiplex PCR; the TCRdb copy retains only in-frame clones and omits some. This sample has over 20,000 clones, with 74% found just once. This material consisted of CD4+ T cells from PBMCs cultured with a peptide pool, taken before COVID-19 vaccination. These receptors originate from a human donor who had a prior SARS-CoV-2 infection.

The rearrangement joins TRBV7-2 to TRBJ2-2, with TRBD2 identical over 7 bases. The V and J ends lost 7 bases and 7 bases, in that order; junction bases with no gene match: 9. Germline CDR1 SGHTA, CDR2 FQGNSA. CDR3 length: 14 residues. As DNA, the CDR3 is TGTGCCAGCACAAAAGATCTAGCGGTCGGGGAGCTGTTTTTT. Translation: CASTKDLAVGELFF.

This clone appeared a few times. CDR3 sequence: CASSPVPQGAEAFF. The CDR3 DNA sequence: TGTGCCAGTAGTCCCGTCCCCCAAGGAGCTGAAGCTTTCTTT. The J gene is TRBJ1-1, the V gene TRBV19; the D is unclear. The CDR3 sequence is 14 residues long. Germline values: CDR1 LNHDA, CDR2 SQIVND (reference sequence). Deletions cut 5 bases from V and 6 bases from J, with 16 bases between.

V is TRBV7-3 and J is TRBJ2-5, with TRBD1 identical over 8 bases. The trim removed 5 bases at V and 9 bases at J, leaving 8 bases unmatched. The CDR3 runs to 13 residues. The germline gives CDR1 SGHTA, CDR2 FQGTGA. CDR3 DNA sequence: TGTGCCAGCAGCCTCGGACAGGGTCTAGCCCAGTACTTC. Translating gives CASSLGQGLAQYF.

This clone occurred a few times. J is TRBJ2-1 and V is TRBV28, with a tentative D call TRBD2 (5 bases). The germline CDR1 and CDR2 sequences are MDHEN and SYDVKM. The CDR3 contains 16 residues. V was cut by 2 bases and J by 1 base, with 12 bases left in between. CDR3 bases: TGTGCCAGCAGTTTACAGGAGGAAAGATCCTACAATGAGCAGTTCTTC. Amino acid sequence: CASSLQEERSYNEQFF.

This chain links TRBV2 with TRBJ2-3, with a weak D call TRBD2 (5 bases). Trimming shortened V by 7 bases and J by 2 bases, and 13 bases separated the two germline ends. The CDR3 loop spans 14 amino acids. Germline V gene data show CDR1 as SNHLY and CDR2 as FYNNEI. DNA of the CDR3: TGTGCCAGCACAAGGGCGGGCAACACAGATACGCAGTATTTT. Residues: CASTRAGNTDTQYF.